A single sample gave rise to the 32 T cell receptor beta chains below, sequenced in a study of blood T cell repertoires in COVID-19 (TCRdb year 2020). Library preparation used the immunoSEQ multiplex PCR assay. Held by TCRdb, this immuneACCESS table contains in-frame sequences only and omits some clones. Under half of the omission traces to an unresolved V gene where checked; the cause of the rest is unknown. In this sample the table shows around 320,000 clones, 75% to 85% of which occur a single time. The ten largest clones represent 7.2% of the sample. Specimen: peripheral blood. The receptors were gathered from a human donor in a cohort sampled during active COVID-19.

The CDR3 DNA is TGTGCCAGCAGTGCATCCTTGACAGGGGGCGGCTACACCTTC. Amino acid sequence: CASSASLTGGGYTF. V gene TRBV2 combines with J gene TRBJ1-2, with TRBD1 identical over 10 bases. The CDR3 sequence is 14 residues long. From germline, CDR1 is SNHLY and CDR2 FYNNEI. V was pared by 4 bases and J by 8 bases, with 7 bases of the junction left unmatched.

The chain links TRBV3-1 (or the pseudogene TRBV3-2) to TRBJ2-2; D gene unclear. Trimming took off 3 bases at V and 2 bases at J, with 7 bases between the two ends. The CDR3 loop spans 14 amino acids. Germline CDR1 LGHDT, CDR2 YNNKEL (reference sequence). Here the CDR3 reads CASSQSSNTGELFF. The CDR3 nucleotides are TGTGCCAGCAGCCAGTCTAGTAACACCGGGGAGCTGTTTTTT.

The V gene is TRBV29-1, the J gene TRBJ1-1, with D possibly being TRBD1 (6 bases). This CDR3 has 12 amino acids. Trimming shortened V by 4 bases and J by 7 bases, and 13 bases separated the two germline ends. CDR1 is SQVTM and CDR2 is ANQGSEA in the germline V gene. The CDR3 loop is CSVGVGGGEAFF. The CDR3 DNA reads TGCAGCGTTGGCGTGGGAGGGGGTGAAGCTTTCTTT.

This rearrangement joins TRBV5-8 to TRBJ1-2, with 9 bases aligning to TRBD1. V was pared by 4 bases and J by 6 bases, with 13 bases of the junction left unmatched. This CDR3 is built from 16 residues. CDR1 and CDR2 from the germline V gene are SGHTS and YDEGEE. CDR3 nucleotide sequence: TGTGCCAGCAGCCTTTCCGGGACAGGGTTTCTCGATGGCTACACCTTC. Its protein is CASSLSGTGFLDGYTF.

The CDR3 DNA reads as TGTGCCAGTAGTACTCACAGGACCAGCCCAAATTCACCCCTCCACTTT. Translated: CASSTHRTSPNSPLHF. The J gene is TRBJ1-6, the V gene TRBV19, with a weak D call TRBD1 (5 bases). The CDR3 contains 16 residues. The ends were cut back, 4 bases at V and 7 bases at J, with 17 bases in the middle. Germline V gives CDR1 LNHDA, CDR2 SQIVND (reference sequence).

The rearrangement joins TRBV7-9 to TRBJ1-2, with D possibly TRBD1 on 5 matching bases. The CDR3 has 15 amino acids. Germline values: CDR1 SEHNR, CDR2 FQNEAQ (reference sequence). Trimming took off 0 bases at V and 7 bases at J, with 15 bases between the two ends. The CDR3 is CASSLAGTEGSGYTF. DNA of the CDR3: TGTGCCAGCAGCTTAGCGGGGACTGAGGGAAGTGGCTACACCTTC.

This chain connects TRBV24-1 to TRBJ2-7, with D tentatively TRBD1 (5 bases). With 12 bases removed from V and 1 base from J, the gap between germline ends came to 12 bases. The germline CDR1 and CDR2 sequences are KGHDR and SFDVKD. CDR3 length: 12 residues. CDR3 loop: CAPQDFSYEQYF. In DNA form, the CDR3 reads TGTGCCCCACAGGATTTTTCCTACGAGCAGTACTTC.

This clone came up once. The gene calls are TRBV20-1 and TRBJ1-3; the D is unclear. The germline gives CDR1 DFQATT, CDR2 SNEGSKA (reference sequence). This CDR3 has 13 residues. V lost 3 bases to trimming and J lost 4 bases, with 10 bases between them. The CDR3 nucleotides read TGCAGTGCTAGTCCCCTAGGAGGAAACACCATATATTTT. Translation gives CSASPLGGNTIYF.

This clone was observed a few times. V is TRBV7-9 and J is TRBJ1-2; 10 bases match TRBD1. Germline V gives CDR1 SEHNR, CDR2 FQNEAQ (reference sequence). With 1 base clipped from V and 5 bases from J, the junction kept 10 bases outside the gene matches. This CDR3 contains 17 residues. The DNA of the CDR3 is TGTGCCAGCAGCTTAGGCGGGCAGTTGGGACAGGGGTATGGCTACACCTTC. Translating it yields CASSLGGQLGQGYGYTF.

The rearrangement links TRBV15 to TRBJ2-3; 14 nucleotides agree with TRBD2. The V segment lost 3 bases and the J segment 10 bases; nucleotides outside the gene matches: 9. The CDR3 is 16 amino acids. Germline V gene data show CDR1 as LNHNV and CDR2 as YYDKDF (reference sequence). CDR3 protein: CATSRPTSGGVVAQYF. In DNA form, the CDR3 reads TGTGCCACCAGCAGGCCGACTAGCGGGGGGGTAGTTGCGCAGTATTTT.

V gene TRBV4-1 combines with J gene TRBJ1-1; D is possibly TRBD1 (5 bases). CDR3 size: 19 residues. CDR1 is MGHRA, CDR2 YSYEKL, per germline. V was trimmed by 0 bases and J by 5 bases, leaving 25 bases between them. CDR3 loop: CASSQDLLRGGLRRTEAFF. DNA of the CDR3: TGCGCCAGCAGCCAAGATCTTCTCCGGGGGGGTTTGAGGAGGACTGAAGCTTTCTTT.

The rearrangement uses TRBV15 and TRBJ2-5; 9 positions match TRBD1. This CDR3 is 13 amino acids long. V shed 8 bases, J shed 2 bases, and the junction held 3 bases outside the gene matches. Germline V gives CDR1 LNHNV, CDR2 YYDKDF (reference sequence). The CDR3 spells CATFDRGQETQYF. The CDR3 bases are TGTGCCACCTTTGACAGGGGGCAAGAGACCCAGTACTTC.

This sequence joins TRBV6-1 and TRBJ1-1; the D is unclear. The CDR3 is made up of 13 amino acids. V was shortened by 5 bases and J by 4 bases, with 11 bases between the two germline ends. Germline loops: CDR1 MNHNS, CDR2 SASEGT. CDR3 sequence: CASSSDRGTEAFF. The CDR3 nucleotides are TGTGCCAGCAGTTCGGACCGGGGCACTGAAGCTTTCTTT.

The CDR3 bases are TGTGCCAGCCATCGGGGGGGCAGGCCAGATACGCAGTATTTT. This translates into CASHRGGRPDTQYF. The chain combines TRBV3-1 (or the pseudogene TRBV3-2) with TRBJ2-3, with 8 bases matching TRBD2. The CDR3 sequence is 14 residues long. Germline V lookup: CDR1 LGHDT, CDR2 YNNKEL (reference sequence). Losses at the gene ends were 8 bases for V and 4 bases for J; bases not matched to a gene: 8.

The rearrangement joins TRBV6-5 to TRBJ1-2; D is perhaps TRBD1 (5 bases). V lost 4 bases and J 10 bases, leaving 13 bases between the germline ends. The CDR3 spans 12 residues. Germline V gives CDR1 MNHEY, CDR2 SVGAGI. The CDR3 DNA sequence: TGTGCCAGCAGTTTCCCTGGGGGGAACTACACCTTC. Translating gives CASSFPGGNYTF.

The rearrangement links TRBV27 to TRBJ1-6; 10 nucleotides align to TRBD1. J was trimmed by 9 bases and V by 7 bases; bases with no gene match: 9. The germline CDR1 and CDR2 sequences are MNHEY and SMNVEV (reference sequence). The CDR3 spans 15 residues. CDR3 region: CASISHRDRGSPLHF. As DNA, the CDR3 is TGTGCCAGCATTTCCCACCGGGACAGGGGTTCACCCCTCCACTTT.

This clone was seen at least ten times. The V and J genes are TRBV19 and TRBJ2-3; D call uncertain. Between the trimmed V and J ends, which lost 1 base and 4 bases, there was a span of 12 bases. Germline V gives CDR1 LNHDA, CDR2 SQIVND (reference sequence). The CDR3 covers 15 residues. CDR3 amino acids: CASSIVRGAADTQYF. DNA for the CDR3: TGTGCCAGTAGTATAGTTAGAGGTGCCGCAGATACGCAGTATTTT.

The rearrangement joins TRBV10-2 to TRBJ1-1, with D maybe TRBD1 (6 bases). V was cut by 7 bases and J by 1 base, with 13 bases left in between. The CDR3 runs 14 residues. The germline gives CDR1 WSHSY, CDR2 SAAADI. The CDR3 here is CASKNGQSNTEAFF. The CDR3 DNA sequence: TGCGCCAGCAAGAACGGACAGTCGAACACTGAAGCTTTCTTT.

This clone was seen repeatedly, ten times or more. The chain joins TRBV29-1 to TRBJ1-5; no clear D. The V end lost 7 bases, the J end lost 9 bases, and 19 bases lay between the germline ends. CDR1 and CDR2 from the germline V gene are SQVTM and ANQGSEA. The CDR3 is made up of 13 amino acids. CDR3 loop: CSAIGRRIMPQHF. For the CDR3, the DNA is TGCAGCGCAATAGGTCGCAGGATCATGCCCCAGCATTTT.

The genes are TRBV18 and TRBJ1-6; tentatively, D is TRBD1 (5 bases). CDR3 length equals 16 residues. Germline-derived CDR1 and CDR2 are KGHSH and LQKENI. Between the trimmed V and J ends, which lost 8 bases and 7 bases, there was a span of 21 bases. The CDR3 bases are TGTGCCAGCACCGCTACGTCGGGGGTGGGCAATTCACCCCTCCACTTT. It codes for CASTATSGVGNSPLHF.

Remarks on this clone: Other DNA sequences in the same sample also yield this CDR3. This chain joins TRBV7-3 and TRBJ2-3; TRBD2 matches at 12 bases. The CDR3 has 15 amino acids. V shed 3 bases and J 3 bases; nucleotides not matched to a gene: 1. Looked up from germline, CDR1 is SGHTA and CDR2 is FQGTGA. CDR3 sequence: CASSFGLAGTDTQYF. The CDR3 DNA follows: TGTGCCAGCAGCTTTGGACTAGCGGGGACAGATACGCAGTATTTT.

The CDR3 protein is CASSFSAGDGQPQHF. CDR3 nucleotides: TGCGCCAGCAGCTTTTCGGCAGGGGATGGTCAGCCCCAGCATTTT. This chain joins TRBV5-1 and TRBJ1-5; a weak D match, TRBD1 (6 bases). Germline loops: CDR1 SGHRS, CDR2 YFSETQ. V was pared by 2 bases and J by 6 bases, with 15 bases between. This CDR3 contains 15 residues.

The genes are TRBV19 and TRBJ2-7; D might be TRBD2 (6 bases). The CDR3 has 13 amino acids. Trimming removed 1 base at V and 5 bases at J, with 9 bases between. Germline-derived CDR1 and CDR2 are LNHDA and SQIVND (reference sequence). For the CDR3, the DNA is TGTGCCAGTAGTATAGTGTCGGGGGACGAGCAGTACTTC. It codes for CASSIVSGDEQYF.

The DNA for the CDR3 is TGTGCCAGCAGCCCACCGGGACTAGGGTATGGCTACACCTTC. Encoded protein: CASSPPGLGYGYTF. This chain uses TRBV14 with TRBJ1-2, with D perhaps TRBD1 (5 bases). V was clipped by 4 bases and J by 5 bases, with 14 bases between them. The V gene's germline CDR1 is SGHDN and CDR2 FVKESK. The CDR3 length is 14 residues.

CDR3 in amino acids: CASGAQPQHF. CDR3 DNA: TGTGCCAGCGGGGCTCAGCCCCAGCATTTT. V usage is TRBV2 and J usage is TRBJ1-5, with D possibly being TRBD1 (5 bases). The CDR3 runs to 10 residues. From germline, CDR1 is SNHLY and CDR2 FYNNEI. Trimming cost V 8 bases and J 6 bases, with 5 bases left between them.

The chain couples TRBV5-4 to TRBJ1-2, with TRBD1 matching 7 bases. Germline V gene lookup returns CDR1 SGHNT and CDR2 YYREEE (reference sequence). V lost 0 bases and J lost 4; bases outside the gene matches: 3. The CDR3 has 14 residues. The CDR3 DNA reads TGTGCCAGCAGCTTGGGCCCAGGGGGCTATGGCTACACCTTC. Residues: CASSLGPGGYGYTF.

This sequence joins TRBV10-1 and TRBJ2-6; 7 bases are a match to TRBD1. Germline assignment: CDR1 WNHNN and CDR2 SYGVQD (reference sequence). The V and J ends lost 7 bases and 0 bases, in that order; junction bases with no gene match: 3. The length of the CDR3 is 15 residues. The CDR3 bases are TGCGCCAGCACCCCAGGGGGCTCTGGGGCCAACGTCCTGACTTTC. This codes for CASTPGGSGANVLTF.

The chain uses TRBV27 and TRBJ2-7; TRBD1 agrees at 8 bases. Germline loops: CDR1 MNHEY, CDR2 SMNVEV (reference sequence). After removal of 6 bases from V and 2 bases from J, the junction contained 12 bases not matched to a gene. The CDR3 totals 16 residues. In nucleotides, the CDR3 is TGTGCCAGCAGCCGAAGCGCTGGGACAGGAACCTACGAGCAGTACTTC. Protein product: CASSRSAGTGTYEQYF.

J is TRBJ1-2 and V is TRBV20-1; no clear D. Trimming left V 0 bases short and J 14 bases short, with 10 bases between. Germline V lookup: CDR1 DFQATT, CDR2 SNEGSKA (reference sequence). CDR3 size: 10 residues. CDR3 loop: CSARDVTGTF. The CDR3 DNA is TGCAGTGCTAGAGATGTCACGGGTACCTTC.

The J gene is TRBJ2-1, the V gene TRBV14; D call uncertain. CDR1 SGHDN and CDR2 FVKESK come from the germline V gene. V was clipped by 4 bases and J by 3 bases, with 7 bases between them. This CDR3 region has 13 residues. CDR3 nucleotides: TGTGCCAGCAGCCCTACGTTCTACAATGAGCAGTTCTTC. It encodes CASSPTFYNEQFF. The variable domain in full, completed from reference TRBV14 and TRBJ2-1, reads EAGVTQFPSHSVIEKGQTVTLRCDPISGHDNLYWYRRVMGKEIKFLLHFVKESKQDESGMPNNRFLAERTGGTYSTLKVQPAELEDSGVYFCASSPTFYNEQFFGPGTRLTVL.

This CDR3 reads CASRIGTGDSPLHF. In nucleotides, the CDR3 is TGCGCCAGCAGAATTGGAACAGGGGATTCACCCCTCCACTTT. The chain couples TRBV5-1 to TRBJ1-6, with 7 positions matching TRBD1. The CDR3 contains 14 residues. Per the germline V gene, CDR1 is SGHRS and CDR2 is YFSETQ. The V and J ends lost 5 bases and 8 bases, in that order; junction bases with no gene match: 7.

A single count supports this clone. The chain couples TRBV20-1 to TRBJ2-3; 7 nucleotides line up with TRBD2. V shed 3 bases and J 1 base; nucleotides not matched to a gene: 7. CDR3 length: 15 residues. Germline V gives CDR1 DFQATT, CDR2 SNEGSKA (reference sequence). This CDR3 is CSASASGVRTDTQYF. Here the CDR3 DNA reads TGCAGTGCTAGTGCCAGCGGGGTCCGCACAGATACGCAGTATTTT.